The count of the clone carrying this T cell receptor beta chain is one. Its antigen is still unknown. The data were produced by immunoSEQ multiplex PCR, yet TCRdb's version contains in-frame clones alone and is incomplete. The table has roughly 2.4 million clones, under 97% seen once. This record comes from a study of shared clonotypes between healthy human individuals. Overall study context: Each donor had three CD4 naive, three CD4 memory, two CD8 naive and one CD8 memory plate.

General study findings and limits: Lower generation probabilities were found for non-shared clonotypes than for those shared by all four donors. Naive CD4 clonotypes were shared across a handful of donors at about 5.3%.

Naive CD45RA+ and memory CD45RA-negative subsets were split from CD4+ cells. After removal of 4 bases from V and 9 bases from J, the junction contained 10 bases not matched to a gene. Germline CDR1 SGDLS, CDR2 YYNGEE. The CDR3 covers 16 residues. This clonotype originated in a man aged 18 to 30 in good health. The sample consisted of naive CD4+ T cells sorted from blood. As for subset: CD45RA+ positively selected. J is TRBJ1-6 and V is TRBV9; the match to TRBD1 covers 10 bases. This chain's CDR3 is CASSPLPGQGSSPLHF. DNA of the CDR3: TGTGCCAGCAGCCCCCTACCGGGACAGGGGAGTTCACCCCTCCACTTT.